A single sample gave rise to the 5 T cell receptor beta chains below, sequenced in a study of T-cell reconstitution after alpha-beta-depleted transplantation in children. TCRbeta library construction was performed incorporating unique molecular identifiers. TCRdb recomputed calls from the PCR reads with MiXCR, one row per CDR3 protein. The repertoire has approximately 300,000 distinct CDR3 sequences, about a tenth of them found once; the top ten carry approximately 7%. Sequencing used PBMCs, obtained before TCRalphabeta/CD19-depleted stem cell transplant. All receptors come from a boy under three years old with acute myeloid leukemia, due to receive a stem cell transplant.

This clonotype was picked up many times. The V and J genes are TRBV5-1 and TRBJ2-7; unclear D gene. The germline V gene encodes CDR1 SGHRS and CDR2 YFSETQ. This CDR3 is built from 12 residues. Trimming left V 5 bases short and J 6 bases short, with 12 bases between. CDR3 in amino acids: CASRAAPFEQYF. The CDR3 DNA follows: TGCGCCAGCAGGGCGGCGCCCTTCGAGCAGTACTTC. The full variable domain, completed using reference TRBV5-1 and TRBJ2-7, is KAGVTQTPRYLIKTRGQQVTLSCSPISGHRSVSWYQQTPGQGLQFLFEYFSETQRNKGNFPGRFSGRQFSNSRSEMNVSTLELGDSALYLCASRAAPFEQYFGPGTRLTVT.

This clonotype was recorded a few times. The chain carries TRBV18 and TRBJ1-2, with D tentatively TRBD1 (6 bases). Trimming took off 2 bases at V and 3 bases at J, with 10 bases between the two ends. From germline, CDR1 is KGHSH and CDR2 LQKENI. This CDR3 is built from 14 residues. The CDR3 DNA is TGTGCCAGCTCACCATCGGGGGCATACTATGGCTACACCTTC. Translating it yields CASSPSGAYYGYTF. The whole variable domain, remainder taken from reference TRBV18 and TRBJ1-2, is NAGVMQNPRHLVRRRGQEARLRCSPMKGHSHVYWYRQLPEEGLKFMVYLQKENIIDESGMPKERFSAEFPKEGPSILRIQQVVRGDSAAYFCASSPSGAYYGYTFGSGTRLTVV.

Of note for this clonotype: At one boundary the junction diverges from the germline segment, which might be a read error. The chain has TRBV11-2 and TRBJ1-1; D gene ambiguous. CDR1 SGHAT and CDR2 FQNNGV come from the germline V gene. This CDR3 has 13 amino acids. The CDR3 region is CASRTFRNSEAFF. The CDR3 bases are TGTGCCAGCAGGACTTTCCGGAACAGTGAAGCTTTCTTT.

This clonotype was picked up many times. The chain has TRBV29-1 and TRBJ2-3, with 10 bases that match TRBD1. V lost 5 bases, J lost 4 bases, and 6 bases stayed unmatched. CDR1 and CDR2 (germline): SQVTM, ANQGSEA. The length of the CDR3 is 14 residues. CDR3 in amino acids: CSVKRQGAPDTQYF. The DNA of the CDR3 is TGCAGCGTTAAACGACAGGGGGCACCAGATACGCAGTATTTT.

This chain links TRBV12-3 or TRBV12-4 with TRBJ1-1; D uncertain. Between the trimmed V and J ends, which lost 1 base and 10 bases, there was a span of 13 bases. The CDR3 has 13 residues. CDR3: CASSLVAPRGAFF. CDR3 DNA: TGTGCCAGCAGTTTAGTTGCCCCAAGAGGAGCTTTCTTT.